Listed below are T cell receptor beta chains from one sample, sequenced in a study of cytomegalovirus exposure and HLA in healthy donors. Only in-frame clones appear in the TCRdb table, and some are missing; sequencing was by immunoSEQ multiplex PCR. The data hold about 330,000 clones, with 86% observed a single time. What was sequenced was PBMCs. The receptors here all came from a young woman in good health and CMV-seronegative. The CDR3 runs from the conserved cysteine through the conserved F or W. The order of the fields is clone size, V gene, D gene, J gene, CDR3 protein, CDR3 DNA. D genes are given only for firm matches. Expanded clones get a size class; other rows say once, few or many, or leave the size out.

clone_size: .; v_call: TRBV7-3; d_call: TRBD1; j_call: TRBJ2-2; cdr3_aa: CASSLSRDRGSTGELFF; cdr3_nt: TGTGCCAGCAGCCTCAGCCGGGACAGGGGGTCAACCGGGGAGCTGTTTTTT
clone_size: once; v_call: TRBV2; d_call: .; j_call: TRBJ1-4; cdr3_aa: CASSDPVTNEKLFF; cdr3_nt: TGTGCCAGCAGTGACCCCGTAACTAATGAAAAACTGTTTTTT
clone_size: once; v_call: TRBV2; d_call: TRBD2; j_call: TRBJ2-7; cdr3_aa: CASRPGLAGAYEQYF; cdr3_nt: TGTGCCAGCAGGCCGGGACTAGCGGGAGCCTACGAGCAGTACTTC
clone_size: .; v_call: TRBV19; d_call: .; j_call: TRBJ2-5; cdr3_aa: CASSIGASWGEETQYF; cdr3_nt: TGTGCCAGTAGTATTGGGGCTAGCTGGGGGGAAGAGACCCAGTACTTC
clone_size: .; v_call: TRBV28; d_call: .; j_call: TRBJ2-7; cdr3_aa: CASSLFAGKHEQYF; cdr3_nt: TGTGCCAGCAGTTTGTTTGCGGGAAAACACGAGCAGTACTTC
clone_size: .; v_call: TRBV9; d_call: .; j_call: TRBJ2-5; cdr3_aa: CASSVGRAQETQYF; cdr3_nt: TGTGCCAGCAGCGTAGGGAGGGCCCAAGAGACCCAGTACTTC
clone_size: .; v_call: TRBV13; d_call: TRBD2; j_call: TRBJ2-7; cdr3_aa: CASSPRTSDYEQYF; cdr3_nt: TGTGCCAGCAGCCCCCGGACTAGCGACTACGAGCAGTACTTC
clone_size: .; v_call: TRBV18; d_call: .; j_call: TRBJ2-1; cdr3_aa: CASSPAQDEQFF; cdr3_nt: TGTGCCAGCTCACCAGCACAGGATGAGCAGTTCTTC
clone_size: .; v_call: TRBV6-5; d_call: .; j_call: TRBJ1-2; cdr3_aa: CASSFRGTIDGYTF; cdr3_nt: TGTGCCAGCAGTTTTAGGGGGACCATCGATGGCTACACCTTC
clone_size: .; v_call: TRBV27; d_call: .; j_call: TRBJ2-7; cdr3_aa: CASSFGGVGSSYEQYF; cdr3_nt: TGTGCCAGCAGTTTTGGTGGGGTCGGGAGCTCCTACGAGCAGTACTTC
clone_size: .; v_call: TRBV6-6; d_call: TRBD2; j_call: TRBJ2-1; cdr3_aa: CASSYPSGGVNEQFF; cdr3_nt: TGTGCCAGCAGTTACCCTAGCGGTGGCGTCAATGAGCAGTTCTTC
clone_size: .; v_call: TRBV4-1; d_call: .; j_call: TRBJ1-2; cdr3_aa: CASSQRDGYGYTF; cdr3_nt: TGCGCCAGCAGCCAGCGGGACGGCTATGGCTACACCTTC
clone_size: .; v_call: TRBV5-6; d_call: TRBD2; j_call: TRBJ2-7; cdr3_aa: CASSLGTSGRRTYEQYF; cdr3_nt: TGTGCCAGCAGCTTGGGGACTAGCGGGAGAAGGACCTACGAGCAGTACTTC
clone_size: once; v_call: TRBV6-1; d_call: TRBD2; j_call: TRBJ2-7; cdr3_aa: CASSDKGGRDSYEQYF; cdr3_nt: TGTGCCAGCAGTGATAAGGGCGGGAGGGATTCCTACGAGCAGTACTTC
clone_size: .; v_call: TRBV5-1; d_call: .; j_call: TRBJ2-5; cdr3_aa: CASSLLGAGTQETQYF; cdr3_nt: TGCGCCAGCAGCTTGTTGGGTGCGGGAACCCAAGAGACCCAGTACTTC
clone_size: few; v_call: TRBV4-3; d_call: TRBD2; j_call: TRBJ2-1; cdr3_aa: CASSQWTSSNEQFF; cdr3_nt: TGCGCCAGCAGCCAGTGGACTAGCAGCAATGAGCAGTTCTTC
clone_size: .; v_call: TRBV6-5; d_call: TRBD1; j_call: TRBJ2-7; cdr3_aa: CASSYTGTGVHEQYF; cdr3_nt: TGTGCCAGCAGTTATACCGGGACAGGGGTCCACGAGCAGTACTTC
clone_size: .; v_call: TRBV25-1; d_call: .; j_call: TRBJ2-5; cdr3_aa: CASRTGDFGDQYF; cdr3_nt: TGTGCCAGCAGAACAGGGGACTTTGGGGACCAGTACTTC
clone_size: .; v_call: TRBV29-1; d_call: TRBD1; j_call: TRBJ2-2; cdr3_aa: CSVVRQGEAGELFF; cdr3_nt: TGCAGCGTTGTGAGACAGGGGGAAGCCGGGGAGCTGTTTTTT
clone_size: .; v_call: TRBV5-1; d_call: TRBD1; j_call: TRBJ1-4; cdr3_aa: CASSLVRLGQGGEKLFF; cdr3_nt: TGCGCCAGCAGCTTGGTTCGACTCGGACAGGGAGGGGAAAAACTGTTTTTT
clone_size: .; v_call: TRBV4-3; d_call: TRBD2; j_call: TRBJ2-1; cdr3_aa: CASSQDRGSNNEQFF; cdr3_nt: TGCGCCAGCAGCCAAGATCGCGGGAGTAACAATGAGCAGTTCTTC
clone_size: .; v_call: TRBV5-1; d_call: TRBD1; j_call: TRBJ1-2; cdr3_aa: CASSPGQNDYTF; cdr3_nt: TGCGCCAGCAGCCCGGGACAGAACGACTACACCTTC
clone_size: .; v_call: TRBV5-6; d_call: .; j_call: TRBJ2-5; cdr3_aa: CASSLSRKETQYF; cdr3_nt: TGTGCCAGCAGCTTGTCTAGAAAAGAGACCCAGTACTTC
clone_size: .; v_call: TRBV9; d_call: TRBD1; j_call: TRBJ2-1; cdr3_aa: CASSIRGDRDNEQFF; cdr3_nt: TGTGCCAGCAGCATCAGAGGGGACAGGGACAATGAGCAGTTCTTC
clone_size: .; v_call: TRBV23-1; d_call: .; j_call: TRBJ1-1; cdr3_aa: CASSQSTGTEAFF; cdr3_nt: TGCGCCAGCAGTCAATCGACGGGCACTGAAGCTTTCTTT
clone_size: .; v_call: TRBV5-1; d_call: .; j_call: TRBJ2-7; cdr3_aa: CASSLDLGLWSEQYF; cdr3_nt: TGCGCCAGCAGCTTAGATCTGGGTCTGTGGAGCGAGCAGTACTTC
clone_size: .; v_call: TRBV6-5; d_call: .; j_call: TRBJ2-3; cdr3_aa: CASTQTTGTQYF; cdr3_nt: TGTGCCAGCACCCAGACCACAGGAACGCAGTATTTT
clone_size: .; v_call: TRBV6-6; d_call: .; j_call: TRBJ2-3; cdr3_aa: CASRHPREAGGDTQYF; cdr3_nt: TGTGCCAGCAGACACCCCAGGGAGGCGGGTGGGGATACGCAGTATTTT
clone_size: .; v_call: TRBV5-8; d_call: TRBD2; j_call: TRBJ2-2; cdr3_aa: CASSSTSGSGPGTGELFF; cdr3_nt: TGTGCCAGCAGCTCGACTAGCGGGAGCGGCCCGGGCACCGGGGAGCTGTTTTTT
clone_size: .; v_call: TRBV29-1; d_call: TRBD2; j_call: TRBJ2-5; cdr3_aa: CSVVSSGSPMGTQYF; cdr3_nt: TGCAGCGTTGTTTCTAGCGGTAGTCCCATGGGGACCCAGTACTTC
clone_size: .; v_call: TRBV5-4; d_call: TRBD2; j_call: TRBJ2-1; cdr3_aa: CASSNPTSGIYNEQFF; cdr3_nt: TGTGCCAGCAGCAATCCGACTAGCGGGATCTACAATGAGCAGTTCTTC
clone_size: .; v_call: TRBV28; d_call: .; j_call: TRBJ2-1; cdr3_aa: CASRAGREGYNEQFF; cdr3_nt: TGTGCCAGCAGGGCAGGGCGGGAAGGGTACAATGAGCAGTTCTTC
clone_size: .; v_call: TRBV9; d_call: .; j_call: TRBJ2-2; cdr3_aa: CASSATGTMNTGELFF; cdr3_nt: TGTGCCAGCAGCGCCACCGGGACAATGAACACCGGGGAGCTGTTTTTT
clone_size: .; v_call: TRBV28; d_call: .; j_call: TRBJ2-2; cdr3_aa: CASSFPRTGELFF; cdr3_nt: TGTGCCAGCAGTTTTCCCAGGACCGGGGAGCTGTTTTTT
clone_size: .; v_call: TRBV5-8; d_call: TRBD1; j_call: TRBJ2-2; cdr3_aa: CASSRGQGDTGELFF; cdr3_nt: TGTGCCAGCAGCCGGGGACAGGGAGACACCGGGGAGCTGTTTTTT
clone_size: .; v_call: TRBV28; d_call: .; j_call: TRBJ1-4; cdr3_aa: CASSLTHRGEKLFF; cdr3_nt: TGTGCCAGCAGTTTGACACATCGGGGTGAAAAACTGTTTTTT
clone_size: .; v_call: TRBV15; d_call: .; j_call: TRBJ2-7; cdr3_aa: CATSRDRQGGEQYF; cdr3_nt: TGTGCCACCAGCAGAGATCGACAGGGAGGCGAGCAGTACTTC
clone_size: many; v_call: TRBV29-1; d_call: TRBD1; j_call: TRBJ2-5; cdr3_aa: CSVGRPGGQETQYF; cdr3_nt: TGCAGCGTTGGTCGGCCAGGGGGCCAAGAGACCCAGTACTTC
clone_size: .; v_call: TRBV15; d_call: TRBD1; j_call: TRBJ1-2; cdr3_aa: CATSERQGTYGYTF; cdr3_nt: TGTGCCACCAGCGAACGACAGGGAACCTATGGCTACACCTTC
clone_size: .; v_call: TRBV4-1; d_call: .; j_call: TRBJ2-7; cdr3_aa: CASSQGGGGHEPTYEQYF; cdr3_nt: TGCGCCAGCAGCCAAGGAGGAGGAGGGCACGAACCAACCTACGAGCAGTACTTC
clone_size: once; v_call: TRBV4-3; d_call: TRBD2; j_call: TRBJ2-1; cdr3_aa: CASSSRTSDSMYNEQFF; cdr3_nt: TGCGCCAGCAGCTCACGGACTAGCGACTCTATGTACAATGAGCAGTTCTTC
clone_size: .; v_call: TRBV2; d_call: .; j_call: TRBJ1-3; cdr3_aa: CASWGVGNTIYF; cdr3_nt: TGTGCCAGCTGGGGGGTCGGAAACACCATATATTTT
clone_size: .; v_call: TRBV7-6; d_call: TRBD2; j_call: TRBJ2-6; cdr3_aa: CASSLASGALGANVLTF; cdr3_nt: TGTGCCAGCAGCTTAGCTAGCGGGGCCCTCGGGGCCAACGTCCTGACTTTC
clone_size: .; v_call: TRBV27; d_call: .; j_call: TRBJ2-7; cdr3_aa: CASSYGYSYEQYF; cdr3_nt: TGTGCCAGCAGTTACGGTTACTCCTACGAGCAGTACTTC
clone_size: .; v_call: TRBV4-1; d_call: .; j_call: TRBJ1-4; cdr3_aa: CASSPDFGATNEKLFF; cdr3_nt: TGCGCCAGCAGCCCTGATTTCGGTGCAACTAATGAAAAACTGTTTTTT
clone_size: .; v_call: TRBV7-2; d_call: TRBD1; j_call: TRBJ1-5; cdr3_aa: CASSFLGQGAQPQHF; cdr3_nt: TGTGCCAGCAGCTTTTTGGGACAGGGTGCTCAGCCCCAGCATTTT
clone_size: .; v_call: TRBV5-1; d_call: .; j_call: TRBJ2-3; cdr3_aa: CASSSVTDTQYF; cdr3_nt: TGCGCCAGCAGCTCCGTTACAGATACGCAGTATTTT
clone_size: .; v_call: TRBV30; d_call: .; j_call: TRBJ2-1; cdr3_aa: CAWSTTGVTLEQFF; cdr3_nt: TGTGCCTGGAGCACCACGGGGGTAACTTTAGAGCAGTTCTTC
clone_size: .; v_call: TRBV29-1; d_call: TRBD1; j_call: TRBJ1-2; cdr3_aa: CSGGTGAGYTF; cdr3_nt: TGCAGCGGCGGGACAGGGGCCGGCTACACCTTC
clone_size: .; v_call: TRBV10-1; d_call: .; j_call: TRBJ1-2; cdr3_aa: CATPSGAAGYTF; cdr3_nt: TGCGCCACCCCCTCGGGTGCTGCTGGCTACACCTTC
clone_size: .; v_call: TRBV5-6; d_call: .; j_call: TRBJ2-5; cdr3_aa: CASSPRGQETQYF; cdr3_nt: TGTGCCAGCAGCCCTAGAGGCCAAGAGACCCAGTACTTC
clone_size: .; v_call: TRBV6-5; d_call: .; j_call: TRBJ2-1; cdr3_aa: CASEPTPTGYNEQFF; cdr3_nt: TGTGCCAGCGAACCGACGCCCACAGGCTACAATGAGCAGTTCTTC
clone_size: once; v_call: TRBV18; d_call: .; j_call: TRBJ2-7; cdr3_aa: CASGSQGPGIYEQYF; cdr3_nt: TGTGCCAGTGGGTCCCAGGGGCCAGGAATCTACGAGCAGTACTTC
clone_size: .; v_call: TRBV4-2; d_call: TRBD1; j_call: TRBJ1-1; cdr3_aa: CASTYGGGDAEAFF; cdr3_nt: TGTGCCAGCACCTATGGAGGGGGCGACGCTGAAGCTTTCTTT
clone_size: .; v_call: TRBV7-9; d_call: TRBD2; j_call: TRBJ2-5; cdr3_aa: CASSWDYKTTQYF; cdr3_nt: TGTGCCAGCAGCTGGGACTATAAGACCACCCAGTACTTC
clone_size: .; v_call: TRBV9; d_call: .; j_call: TRBJ2-3; cdr3_aa: CASGPGSTDTQYF; cdr3_nt: TGTGCCAGCGGCCCGGGAAGCACAGATACGCAGTATTTT
clone_size: .; v_call: TRBV5-4; d_call: .; j_call: TRBJ2-7; cdr3_aa: CASGPSDRSSYEQYF; cdr3_nt: TGTGCCAGCGGTCCTTCCGACAGGAGCTCCTACGAGCAGTACTTC